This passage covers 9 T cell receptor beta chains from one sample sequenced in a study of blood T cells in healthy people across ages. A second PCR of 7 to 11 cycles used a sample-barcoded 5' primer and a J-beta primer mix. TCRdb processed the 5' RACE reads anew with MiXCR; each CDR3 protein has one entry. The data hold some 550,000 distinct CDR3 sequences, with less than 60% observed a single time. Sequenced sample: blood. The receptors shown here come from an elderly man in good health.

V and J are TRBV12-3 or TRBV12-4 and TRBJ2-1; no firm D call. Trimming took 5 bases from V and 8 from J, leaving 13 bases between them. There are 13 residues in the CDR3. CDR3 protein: CASSVQGPHEQFF. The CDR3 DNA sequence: TGTGCCAGCAGTGTCCAAGGGCCCCATGAGCAGTTCTTC.

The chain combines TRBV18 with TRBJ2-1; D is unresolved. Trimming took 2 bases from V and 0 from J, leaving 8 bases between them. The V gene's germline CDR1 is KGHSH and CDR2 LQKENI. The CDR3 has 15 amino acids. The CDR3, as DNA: TGTGCCAGCTCACCAGGGCTTAGCTCCTACAATGAGCAGTTCTTC. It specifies CASSPGLSSYNEQFF. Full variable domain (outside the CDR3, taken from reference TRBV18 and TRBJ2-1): NAGVMQNPRHLVRRRGQEARLRCSPMKGHSHVYWYRQLPEEGLKFMVYLQKENIIDESGMPKERFSAEFPKEGPSILRIQQVVRGDSAAYFCASSPGLSSYNEQFFGPGTRLTVL.

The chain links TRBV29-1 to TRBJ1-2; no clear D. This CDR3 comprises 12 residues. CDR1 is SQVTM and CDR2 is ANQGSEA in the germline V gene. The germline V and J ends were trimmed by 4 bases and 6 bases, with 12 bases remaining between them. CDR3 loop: CSVGGPADGYTF. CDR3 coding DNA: TGCAGCGTTGGAGGACCGGCGGATGGCTACACCTTC.

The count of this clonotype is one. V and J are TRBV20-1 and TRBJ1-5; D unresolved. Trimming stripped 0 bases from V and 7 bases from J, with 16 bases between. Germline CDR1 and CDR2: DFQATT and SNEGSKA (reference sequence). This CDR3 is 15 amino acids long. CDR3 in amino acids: CSAREADGGIQPQHF. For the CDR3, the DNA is TGCAGTGCTAGAGAAGCCGACGGCGGAATCCAGCCCCAGCATTTT.

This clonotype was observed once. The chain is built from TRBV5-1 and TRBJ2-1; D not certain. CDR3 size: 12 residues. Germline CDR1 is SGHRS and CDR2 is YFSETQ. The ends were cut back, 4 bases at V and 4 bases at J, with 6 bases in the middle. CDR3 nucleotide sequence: TGCGCCAGCAGCACAGAGTACAATGAGCAGTTCTTC. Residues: CASSTEYNEQFF.

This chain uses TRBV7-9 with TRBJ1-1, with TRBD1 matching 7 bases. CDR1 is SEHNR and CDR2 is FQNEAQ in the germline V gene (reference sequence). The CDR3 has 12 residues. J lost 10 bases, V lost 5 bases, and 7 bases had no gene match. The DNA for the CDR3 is TGTGCCAGCAGCCCAGGGGGACTGGCAGCTTTCTTT. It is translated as CASSPGGLAAFF. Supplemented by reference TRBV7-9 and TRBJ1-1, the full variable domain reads DTGVSQNPRHKITKRGQNVTFRCDPISEHNRLYWYRQTLGQGPEFLTYFQNEAQLEKSRLLSDRFSAERPKGSFSTLEIQRTEQGDSAMYLCASSPGGLAAFFGQGTRLTVV.

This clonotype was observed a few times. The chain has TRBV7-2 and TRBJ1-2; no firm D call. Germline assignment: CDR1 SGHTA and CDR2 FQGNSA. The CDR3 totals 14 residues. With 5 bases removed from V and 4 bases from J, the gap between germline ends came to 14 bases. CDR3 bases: TGTGCCAGCAGCCCAAGGTCGGGCAGCTATGGCTACACCTTC. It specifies CASSPRSGSYGYTF.

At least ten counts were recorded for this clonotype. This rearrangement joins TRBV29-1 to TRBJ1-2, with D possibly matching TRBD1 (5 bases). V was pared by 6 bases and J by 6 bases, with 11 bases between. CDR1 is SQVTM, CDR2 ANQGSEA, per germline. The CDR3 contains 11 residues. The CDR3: CSVGGADGYTF. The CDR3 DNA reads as TGCAGCGTCGGTGGGGCTGATGGCTACACCTTC.

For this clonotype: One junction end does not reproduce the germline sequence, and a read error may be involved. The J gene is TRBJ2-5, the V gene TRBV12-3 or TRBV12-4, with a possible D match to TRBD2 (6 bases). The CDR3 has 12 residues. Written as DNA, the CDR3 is TGTGCCAGCAGTCTAGCGTCCGAGACCCAGTACTTC. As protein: CASSLASETQYF.